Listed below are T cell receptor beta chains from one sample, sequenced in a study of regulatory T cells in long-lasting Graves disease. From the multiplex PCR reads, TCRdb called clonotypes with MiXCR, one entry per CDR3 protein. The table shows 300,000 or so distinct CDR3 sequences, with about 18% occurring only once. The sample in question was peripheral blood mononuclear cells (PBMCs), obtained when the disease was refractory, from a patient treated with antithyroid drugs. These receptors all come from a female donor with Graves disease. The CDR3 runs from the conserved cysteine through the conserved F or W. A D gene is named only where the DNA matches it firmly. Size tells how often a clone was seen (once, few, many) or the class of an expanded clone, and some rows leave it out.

TGTGCCAGCAGCCAATACTCACAGGGGGCGAATGGCTACACCTTC,CASSQYSQGANGYTF,TRBV3-1,NA,TRBD1,TRBJ1-2
TGTGCCAGCAGTTTTTCGACAGGGACGGGCACTGAAGCTTTCTTT,CASSFSTGTGTEAFF,TRBV6-2/TRBV6-3,NA,TRBD1,TRBJ1-1
TGTGCCAGCAGCGTAGACCCCCACCCCCTCGGGACTAGCGGGCGAGACGAGCAGTACTTC,CASSVDPHPLGTSGRDEQYF,TRBV9,many,TRBD2,TRBJ2-7
TGTGCCAGCAGCCAAGATGTGGGTTTCGGCTCTGGAAACACCATATATTTT,CASSQDVGFGSGNTIYF,TRBV14,NA,NA,TRBJ1-3
TGTGCCAGCAAAGACAGGGAAGAGCAGCCCCAGCATTTT,CASKDREEQPQHF,TRBV6-1,few,TRBD1,TRBJ1-5
TGCAGTGCTAGGCCCACACTTGAAGCTTTCTTT,CSARPTLEAFF,TRBV20-1,NA,NA,TRBJ1-1
TGTGCCAGCAGCTGGCTCCGGAGGGGCCAAGAGACCCAGTACTTC,CASSWLRRGQETQYF,TRBV5-8,NA,NA,TRBJ2-5
TGCAGTGCCGGGACAGGGTATCAGGAACAGCCCCAGCATTTT,CSAGTGYQEQPQHF,TRBV20-1,many,TRBD1,TRBJ1-5
TGCGCCAGCAGCTTGTTGGGCCTCTACGAGCAGTACTTC,CASSLLGLYEQYF,TRBV5-1,many,NA,TRBJ2-7
TGCAGCGTAGCCAGCACAGATACGCAGTATTTT,CSVASTDTQYF,TRBV29-1,NA,NA,TRBJ2-3
TGTGCCAGCCAGCCGCTGAACACTGAAGCTTTCTTT,CASQPLNTEAFF,TRBV6-1,NA,NA,TRBJ1-1
TGTGCCAGCAGCTTCTCGTATACGGAGACAGGGGGTTGGGGGGAGCTGTTTTTT,CASSFSYTETGGWGELFF,TRBV3-1,few,TRBD1,TRBJ2-2
TGTGCCAGCAGTCGGGACGGGAATCAGCCCCAGCATTTT,CASSRDGNQPQHF,TRBV28,many,NA,TRBJ1-5
TGTGCCAGCAGGAGCCAGGTGCCTGCTGAAGCTTTCTTT,CASRSQVPAEAFF,TRBV12-3/TRBV12-4,many,NA,TRBJ1-1
TGTGCCAGCATACGCCCAGGGGGAGATGGATACAATGAGCAGTTCTTC,CASIRPGGDGYNEQFF,TRBV2,NA,TRBD1,TRBJ2-1
TGTGCCAGCAATGGTATTTTTTACTCTGGGGCCAACGTCCTGACTTTC,CASNGIFYSGANVLTF,TRBV28,many,NA,TRBJ2-6
TGTGCCAGCAGCTTAGGTGGGTCCGGTAAGACGCCGCCCCAGCATTTT,CASSLGGSGKTPPQHF,TRBV7-9,many,NA,TRBJ1-5
TGTGCTAGCAGCTTAGTGCTTAACCCACAAGAGACCCAGTACTTC,CASSLVLNPQETQYF,TRBV7-7,few,NA,TRBJ2-5
TGTGCCAGCAGTCCGCGGGGGGGGGCCGTCTCTGGAAACACCATATATTTT,CASSPRGGAVSGNTIYF,TRBV27,NA,NA,TRBJ1-3
TGTGCCAGTAGTATCGGGGGCAGGAATTCACCCCTCCACTTT,CASSIGGRNSPLHF,TRBV19,NA,NA,TRBJ1-6
TGTGCCAGCAGTCCTAGCGGACCGAACACCGGGGAGCTGTTTTTT,CASSPSGPNTGELFF,TRBV12-3/TRBV12-4,many,TRBD2,TRBJ2-2
TGTGCCAGTCGCCTAGGGAACACCGGGGAGCTGTTTTTT,CASRLGNTGELFF,TRBV19,NA,NA,TRBJ2-2
TGTGCCAGCAGCTTTCGCCCGGGACAAGGAGGCAAAAACATTCAGTACTTC,CASSFRPGQGGKNIQYF,TRBV11-1,once,NA,TRBJ2-4
TGCAGTGCTTTCCATACAGGGTTCGGCGAGCAGTACTTC,CSAFHTGFGEQYF,TRBV20-1,many,NA,TRBJ2-7
TGTGCCAGCAGCTTGGCTACTCCAGAAAGGGATGGCTACACCTTC,CASSLATPERDGYTF,TRBV5-5,many,NA,TRBJ1-2
TGCGCCAGCAGGGGGGACAGGGGGCTGAACACTGAAGCTTTCTTT,CASRGDRGLNTEAFF,TRBV5-1,NA,TRBD1,TRBJ1-1
TGTGCCAGCAGCGTAGACGTGGGGCTCATGGTTAGCAATCAGCCCCAGCATTTT,CASSVDVGLMVSNQPQHF,TRBV9,few,NA,TRBJ1-5
TGTGCCAGCAGCTTGTCAGGGTCTCTTCAGCCCCAGCATTTT,CASSLSGSLQPQHF,TRBV5-8,NA,NA,TRBJ1-5
TGCAGTGCTAGAGACTTCGCCCACCACGATGAAAAACTGTTTTTT,CSARDFAHHDEKLFF,TRBV20-1,NA,NA,TRBJ1-4
TGTGCCAGCAGTCCCCCGGCGACTTATGAAAAACTGTTTTTT,CASSPPATYEKLFF,TRBV11-2,NA,NA,TRBJ1-4
TGTGCCATCAGTGACGAGGGAGATCAGCCCCAGCATTTT,CAISDEGDQPQHF,TRBV10-3,many,NA,TRBJ1-5
TGTGCCAGCAGAGGACAGGGAGGACAGCCCCAGCATTTT,CASRGQGGQPQHF,TRBV2,many,TRBD1,TRBJ1-5
TGCAGCGTTGGATCGAGACTTTCATCACAAGAGACCCAGTACTTC,CSVGSRLSSQETQYF,TRBV29-1,few,NA,TRBJ2-5
TGTGCCAGCAGTCCAACCCCGGGGGCAGGCGTACAGACCCAGTACTTC,CASSPTPGAGVQTQYF,TRBV27,many,NA,TRBJ2-5
TGTGCCAGCAGTCGGGGGGCCAAAAACATTCAGTACTTC,CASSRGAKNIQYF,TRBV2,many,NA,TRBJ2-4
TGTGCCAGCAGCTGGGACAGGGGGCAGAATGGCTACACCTTC,CASSWDRGQNGYTF,TRBV5-1,NA,TRBD1,TRBJ1-2
TGTGCCTGGACAGGGGGCGGTTATGGCTACACCTTC,CAWTGGGYGYTF,TRBV30,many,TRBD1,TRBJ1-2
TGCGCCAGCAGCTTGACAGGAGAAAATAATGAAAAACTGTTTTTT,CASSLTGENNEKLFF,TRBV5-1,few,NA,TRBJ1-4
TGTGCCAGCAGTCGGGACGGAGGTGAAGCTTTCTTT,CASSRDGGEAFF,TRBV5-5,NA,NA,TRBJ1-1
TGTGCCAGCAGCGTATGGATGGGACTATCAGTTTACGAGCAGTACTTC,CASSVWMGLSVYEQYF,TRBV5-6,few,TRBD2,TRBJ2-7
TGTGCCTGCCCAGGGGAGACGAACTATGGCTACACCTTC,CACPGETNYGYTF,TRBV30,NA,NA,TRBJ1-2
TGCAGCGTTGATATGGGATACGAGCAGTACTTC,CSVDMGYEQYF,TRBV29-1,few,NA,TRBJ2-7
TGTGCCAGCAGTCGACAGGAAAGGGGAAAACTGTTTTTT,CASSRQERGKLFF,TRBV12-3/TRBV12-4,many,NA,TRBJ1-4
TGTGCCAGCAGCCCAGGACAGGTTAGCTCCTACGAGCAGTACTTC,CASSPGQVSSYEQYF,TRBV11-2,many,TRBD1,TRBJ2-7
TGTGCCAGCAGTGTACAGGGGGCCTATAATTCACCCCTCCACTTT,CASSVQGAYNSPLHF,TRBV12-3/TRBV12-4,many,TRBD1,TRBJ1-6
TGTGCCAGCAGTGAAGTTGGTTGGGGGCGCGCCGGGGAGCTGTTTTTT,CASSEVGWGRAGELFF,TRBV25-1,NA,NA,TRBJ2-2
TGCAGCGTTGAAGATCCCGGCCGTAGATATCAGCCCCAGCATTTT,CSVEDPGRRYQPQHF,TRBV29-1,many,NA,TRBJ1-5
TGTGCCAGCAGCCGTGAAACCAGGGGTGGTGAGACCCAGTACTTC,CASSRETRGGETQYF,TRBV7-2,many,NA,TRBJ2-5
TGCAGTGCTAGCACGGACAGGCTGAGGGATAATGAAAAACTGTTTTTT,CSASTDRLRDNEKLFF,TRBV20-1,many,TRBD1,TRBJ1-4
TGCAGCGTCCCTGACAGGGGAATAGCTGAAGCTTTCTTT,CSVPDRGIAEAFF,TRBV29-1,many,TRBD1,TRBJ1-1
TGTGCCAGCAGTCCCGGGACTAGCGGCCACGAGCAGTACTTC,CASSPGTSGHEQYF,TRBV27,NA,TRBD2,TRBJ2-7
TGCGCCAGCAGCTTGGCCGAGGGCGCGAACATTCAGTACTTC,CASSLAEGANIQYF,TRBV5-1,NA,NA,TRBJ2-4
TGTGCCAGCAGCCGCCTGAAACTAGCGGGACCTCCAGATACGCAGTATTTT,CASSRLKLAGPPDTQYF,TRBV28,NA,TRBD2,TRBJ2-3
TGTGCCAGCAGTCCCTGGGACGGAGTCTATGGCTACACCTTC,CASSPWDGVYGYTF,TRBV6-1,many,NA,TRBJ1-2
TGTGCCAGCAGCACCCTACGGCGGGAGGGCCGGGAGACCCAGTACTTC,CASSTLRREGRETQYF,TRBV28,many,TRBD2,TRBJ2-5
TGTGCCGTCAGGAACTATGGCTACACCTTC,CAVRNYGYTF,TRBV12-3/TRBV12-4,NA,NA,TRBJ1-2
TGTGCCAGTAGTACAACAGGGGGCACTGAAGCTTTCTTT,CASSTTGGTEAFF,TRBV19,NA,TRBD1,TRBJ1-1
TGTGCCAGCAGCGCTCTGGGACAGGAAGCTTTCTTT,CASSALGQEAFF,TRBV11-3,few,TRBD1,TRBJ1-1
TGTGCCACAAGGGCAGGGGCTATCTCCTACGAGCAGTACTTC,CATRAGAISYEQYF,TRBV6-1,few,NA,TRBJ2-7